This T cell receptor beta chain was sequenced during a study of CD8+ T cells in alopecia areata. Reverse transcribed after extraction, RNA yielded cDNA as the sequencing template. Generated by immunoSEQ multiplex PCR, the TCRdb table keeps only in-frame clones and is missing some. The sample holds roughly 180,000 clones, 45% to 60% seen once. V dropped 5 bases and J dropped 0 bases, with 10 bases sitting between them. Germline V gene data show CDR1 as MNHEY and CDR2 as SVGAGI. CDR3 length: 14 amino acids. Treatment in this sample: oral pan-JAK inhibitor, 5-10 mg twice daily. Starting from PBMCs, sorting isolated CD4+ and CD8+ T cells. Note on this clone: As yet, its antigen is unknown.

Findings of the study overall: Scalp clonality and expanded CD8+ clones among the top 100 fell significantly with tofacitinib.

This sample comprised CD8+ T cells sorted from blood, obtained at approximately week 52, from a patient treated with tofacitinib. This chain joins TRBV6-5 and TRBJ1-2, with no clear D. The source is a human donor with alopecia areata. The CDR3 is CASSPGVPNYGYTF. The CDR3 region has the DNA TGTGCCAGCAGTCCCGGGGTTCCTAACTATGGCTACACCTTC.